Below are 6 T cell receptor beta chains sequenced from a single sample in a study of blood T cell repertoires in COVID-19. Sequencing used immunoSEQ multiplex PCR; TCRdb keeps in-frame clones, though not all of them. The repertoire holds some 250,000 clones, with 80% to 90% as singletons. Sequencing input: PBMCs or T cells enriched from blood (not recorded which). Receptor source: a woman between 50 and 59 years old who had recovered from COVID-19.

In its sample, this clone was seen once. V usage is TRBV19 and J usage is TRBJ2-7, with a possible D match to TRBD1 (7 bases). Germline CDR1 reads LNHDA; CDR2 reads SQIVND (reference sequence). V was clipped by 7 bases and J by 6 bases, with 13 bases between them. This CDR3 region has 12 residues. CDR3 loop: CASTGGSGEQYF. In DNA form, the CDR3 reads TGTGCCAGTACAGGGGGGAGTGGCGAGCAGTACTTC.

This clone was counted a single time. The V call is TRBV6-2 or TRBV6-3, the J call TRBJ1-1, with 9 bases matching TRBD1. CDR1 and CDR2 from the germline V gene are MNHEY and SVGEGT. The trim removed 4 bases at V and 9 bases at J, leaving 6 bases unmatched. The CDR3 is made up of 13 amino acids. For the CDR3, the DNA is TGTGCCAGCAGTTTCGGACAGGGGCTACAAGCTTTCTTT. Translating gives CASSFGQGLQAFF.

The genes are TRBV28 and TRBJ1-1, with D hard to call. CDR3 size: 13 residues. V lost 6 bases and J 4 bases, leaving 12 bases between the germline ends. Looked up from germline, CDR1 is MDHEN and CDR2 is SYDVKM. The chain's CDR3 is CASSPYLPTEAFF. DNA for the CDR3: TGTGCCAGCAGCCCATACCTACCCACTGAAGCTTTCTTT.

The chain recombines TRBV7-2 with TRBJ1-5; 11 bases align to TRBD1. Germline values: CDR1 SGHTA, CDR2 FQGNSA. Trimming at V came to 5 bases and at J to 5 bases, leaving 11 bases not matched to a gene. The CDR3 totals 17 residues. The CDR3 nucleotides read TGTGCCAGCAGCCCCTTCCCTGGACAGGGGGCGCATCAGCCCCAGCATTTT. It specifies CASSPFPGQGAHQPQHF.

The chain is built from TRBV5-1 and TRBJ1-1; D may be TRBD1 (6 bases). The CDR3 is 17 amino acids. The germline V gene has CDR1 SGHRS and CDR2 YFSETQ. V was shortened by 1 base and J by 0 bases, with 16 bases between the two germline ends. CDR3 protein: CASSLYSTGPMNTEAFF. The CDR3 DNA follows: TGCGCCAGCAGCTTGTACTCGACAGGTCCTATGAACACTGAAGCTTTCTTT.

The rearrangement joins TRBV27 to TRBJ2-7; 10 bases fit TRBD2. The V and J ends lost 0 bases and 5 bases, in that order; junction bases with no gene match: 7. Germline lookup yields CDR1 MNHEY and CDR2 SMNVEV (reference sequence). CDR3 length: 16 residues. CDR3 amino acids: CASSLSASGSLHEQYF. DNA for the CDR3: TGTGCCAGCAGTTTATCCGCTAGCGGGAGTCTGCACGAGCAGTACTTC.